The present TCR beta chain was sequenced within a study of shared clonotypes between healthy human individuals. Overall study context: Aged between 18 and 49, the donors were two women and three men. General study results and limits: It was the few donors that limited the genetic and exposure-history diversity represented. Compared with memory subsets, naive subsets generally had larger estimated richness.

This CDR3 is built from 14 residues. Trimming pared 5 bases from V and 4 bases from J, leaving 15 bases between. Germline CDR1 is MGHDK and CDR2 is SYGVNS. In the source study's methods: Because ImmunoSEQ provided only junction sequences with no quality scores, the filtering differed. Repertoires were generated with immunoSEQ multiplex PCR, while TCRdb's copy carries only in-frame clones and drops some. V and J calls and clone size are given by that table; D and trimming were obtained from the DNA. The sample includes 600,000 to 750,000 clones, approximately 79% of them seen just once. In its sample, this clone was seen many times. The antigen is unknown.

Material for sequencing was memory CD4+ T cells sorted from blood. Subset of the sample: CD45RA-negative fraction. This chain uses TRBV25-1 with TRBJ2-7; D ambiguous. The TCR originated in a woman in her twenties or thirties in good health. Here the CDR3 reads CASSQVDFRYEQYF. The CDR3 DNA reads as TGTGCCAGCAGTCAGGTAGACTTCCGATACGAGCAGTACTTC.